What follows is one T cell receptor (beta chain) and its context. This entry belongs to a study of blood T cell repertoires in COVID-19. Study at large: The study drew acute and convalescent COVID-19 samples from the United States, Italy and Spain. PBMCs, B-cell-depleted T cells, or T cells were the source of the cDNA or gDNA that made up the material.

Patients at the Seattle site were enrolled during active infection and followed longitudinally. The germline V gene encodes CDR1 KGHSH and CDR2 LQKENI. V dropped 5 bases and J dropped 7 bases, with 15 bases sitting between them. This CDR3 is 14 amino acids long. Libraries were prepared by immunoSEQ multiplex PCR; TCRdb keeps only in-frame clonotypes and omits some of them. The data show some 210,000 clones, roughly 92% seen once. This chain connects TRBV18 to TRBJ1-3; D is ambiguous. The sequence was collected from a man in his fifties or sixties with COVID-19, enrolled during active disease. The source material was peripheral blood. The CDR3 here is CASSSFEGVNTIYF. Written as DNA, the CDR3 is TGTGCCAGCTCAAGTTTCGAGGGTGTGAACACCATATATTTT.